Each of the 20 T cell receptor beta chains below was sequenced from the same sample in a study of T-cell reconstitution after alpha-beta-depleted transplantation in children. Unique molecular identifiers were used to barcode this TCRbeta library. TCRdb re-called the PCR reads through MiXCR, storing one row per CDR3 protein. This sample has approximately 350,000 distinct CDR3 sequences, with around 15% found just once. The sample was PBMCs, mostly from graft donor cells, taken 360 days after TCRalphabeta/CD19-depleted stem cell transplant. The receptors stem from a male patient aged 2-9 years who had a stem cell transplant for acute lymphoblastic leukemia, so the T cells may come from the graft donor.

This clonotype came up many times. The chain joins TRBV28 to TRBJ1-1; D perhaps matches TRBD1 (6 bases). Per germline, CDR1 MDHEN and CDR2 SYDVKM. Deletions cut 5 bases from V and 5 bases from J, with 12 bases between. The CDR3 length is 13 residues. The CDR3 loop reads CASSPSGETEAFF. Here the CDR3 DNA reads TGTGCCAGCAGTCCTTCAGGGGAAACTGAAGCTTTCTTT. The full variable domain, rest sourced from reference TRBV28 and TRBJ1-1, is DVKVTQSSRYLVKRTGEKVFLECVQDMDHENMFWYRQDPGLGLRLIYFSYDVKMKEKGDIPEGYSVSREKKERFSLILESASTNQTSMYLCASSPSGETEAFFGQGTRLTVV.

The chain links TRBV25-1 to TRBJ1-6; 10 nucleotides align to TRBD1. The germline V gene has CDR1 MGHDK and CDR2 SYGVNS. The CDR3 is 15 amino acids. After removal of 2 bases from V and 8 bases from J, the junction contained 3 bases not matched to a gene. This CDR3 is CASSEPGQGDSPLHF. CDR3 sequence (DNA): TGTGCCAGCAGTGAACCAGGACAGGGGGATTCACCCCTCCACTTT. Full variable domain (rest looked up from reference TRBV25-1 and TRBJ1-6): EADIYQTPRYLVIGTGKKITLECSQTMGHDKMYWYQQDPGMELHLIHYSYGVNSTEKGDLSSESTVSRIRTEHFPLTLESARPSHTSQYLCASSEPGQGDSPLHFGNGTRLTVT.

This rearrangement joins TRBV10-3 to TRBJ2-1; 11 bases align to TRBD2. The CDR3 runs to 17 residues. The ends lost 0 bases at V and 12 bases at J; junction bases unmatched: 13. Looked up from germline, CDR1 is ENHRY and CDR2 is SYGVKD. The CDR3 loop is CAISESPLAGGLAWQFF. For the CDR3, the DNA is TGTGCCATCAGTGAGTCGCCGCTAGCGGGAGGTCTAGCTTGGCAGTTCTTC.

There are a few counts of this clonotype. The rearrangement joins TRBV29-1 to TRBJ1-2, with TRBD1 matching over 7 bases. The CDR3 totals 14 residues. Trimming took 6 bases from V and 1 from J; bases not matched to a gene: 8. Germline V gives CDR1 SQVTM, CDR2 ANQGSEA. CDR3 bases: TGCAGCGTGGACAGGACCAATATTAACTATGGCTACACCTTC. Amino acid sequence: CSVDRTNINYGYTF.

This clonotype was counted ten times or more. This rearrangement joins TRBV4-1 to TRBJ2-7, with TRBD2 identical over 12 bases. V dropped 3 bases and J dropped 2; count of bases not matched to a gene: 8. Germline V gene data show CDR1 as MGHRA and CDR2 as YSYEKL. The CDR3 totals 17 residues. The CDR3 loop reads CASSHRTSGNPTYEQYF. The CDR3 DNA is TGCGCCAGCAGCCATCGGACTAGCGGGAATCCTACCTACGAGCAGTACTTC.

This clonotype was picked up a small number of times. CDR3 DNA: TGTGCCATCAGTGTTCGGAGGATCGGCACTGAAGCTTTCTTT. Translation: CAISVRRIGTEAFF. This sequence joins TRBV10-3 and TRBJ1-1; no clear D. Germline loops: CDR1 ENHRY, CDR2 SYGVKD. V lost 4 bases and J lost 4, with 13 bases in between. This CDR3 is built from 14 residues.

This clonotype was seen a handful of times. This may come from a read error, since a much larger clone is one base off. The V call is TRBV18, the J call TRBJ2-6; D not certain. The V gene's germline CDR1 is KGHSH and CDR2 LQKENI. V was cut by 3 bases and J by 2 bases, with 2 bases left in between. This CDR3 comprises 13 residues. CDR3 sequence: CASSPPGANVLTF. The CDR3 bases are TGTGCCAGCTCACCCCCTGGGGCCAACGTCCTGACTTTC.

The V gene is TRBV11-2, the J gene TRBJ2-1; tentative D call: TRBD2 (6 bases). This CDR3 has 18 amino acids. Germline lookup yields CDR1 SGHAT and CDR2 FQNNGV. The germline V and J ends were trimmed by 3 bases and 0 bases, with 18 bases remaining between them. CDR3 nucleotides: TGTGCCAGCAGCTTTGGGCGCTTAGCGGTAGTCTCCTACAATGAGCAGTTCTTC. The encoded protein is CASSFGRLAVVSYNEQFF. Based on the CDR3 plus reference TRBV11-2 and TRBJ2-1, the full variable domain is EAGVAQSPRYKIIEKRQSVAFWCNPISGHATLYWYQQILGQGPKLLIQFQNNGVVDDSQLPKDRFSAERLKGVDSTLKIQPAKLEDSAVYLCASSFGRLAVVSYNEQFFGPGTRLTVL.

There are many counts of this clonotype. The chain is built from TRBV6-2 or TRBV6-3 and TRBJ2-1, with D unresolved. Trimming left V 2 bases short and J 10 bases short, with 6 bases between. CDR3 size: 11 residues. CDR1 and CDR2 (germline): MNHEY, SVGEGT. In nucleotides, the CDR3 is TGTGCCAGCAGTTACAGACAAGAGCAGTTCTTC. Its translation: CASSYRQEQFF.

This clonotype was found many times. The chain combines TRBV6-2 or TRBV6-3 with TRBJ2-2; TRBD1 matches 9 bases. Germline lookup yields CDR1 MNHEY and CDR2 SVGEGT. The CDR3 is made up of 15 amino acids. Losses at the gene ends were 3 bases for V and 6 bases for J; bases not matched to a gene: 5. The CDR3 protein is CASSYNRQGAGELFF. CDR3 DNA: TGTGCCAGCAGTTATAATCGACAGGGGGCCGGGGAGCTGTTTTTT.

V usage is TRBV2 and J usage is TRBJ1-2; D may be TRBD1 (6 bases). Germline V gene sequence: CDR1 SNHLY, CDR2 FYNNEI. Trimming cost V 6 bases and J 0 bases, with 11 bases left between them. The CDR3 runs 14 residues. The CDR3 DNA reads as TGTGCCAGCAGGCTGACAGGCCCTAACTATGGCTACACCTTC. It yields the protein CASRLTGPNYGYTF.

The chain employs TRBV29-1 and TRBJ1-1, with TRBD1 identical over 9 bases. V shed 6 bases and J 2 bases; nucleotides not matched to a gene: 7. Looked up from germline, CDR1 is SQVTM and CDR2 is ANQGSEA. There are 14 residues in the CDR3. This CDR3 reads CSVGTGILNTEAFF. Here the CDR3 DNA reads TGCAGCGTCGGGACAGGGATACTAAACACTGAAGCTTTCTTT.

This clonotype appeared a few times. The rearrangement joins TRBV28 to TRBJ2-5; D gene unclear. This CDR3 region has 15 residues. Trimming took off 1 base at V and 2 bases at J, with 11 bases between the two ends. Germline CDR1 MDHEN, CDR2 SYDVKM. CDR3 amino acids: CASSLLPRGQETQYF. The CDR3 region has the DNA TGTGCCAGCAGTTTATTACCCAGAGGACAAGAGACCCAGTACTTC.

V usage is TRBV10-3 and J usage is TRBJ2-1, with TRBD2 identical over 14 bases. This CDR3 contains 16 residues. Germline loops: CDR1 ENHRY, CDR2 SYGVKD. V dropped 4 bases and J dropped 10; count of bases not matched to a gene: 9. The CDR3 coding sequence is TGTGCCATCAGTGGGCCGGGACTAGCGGGAGTTCGGGAGCAGTTCTTC. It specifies CAISGPGLAGVREQFF.

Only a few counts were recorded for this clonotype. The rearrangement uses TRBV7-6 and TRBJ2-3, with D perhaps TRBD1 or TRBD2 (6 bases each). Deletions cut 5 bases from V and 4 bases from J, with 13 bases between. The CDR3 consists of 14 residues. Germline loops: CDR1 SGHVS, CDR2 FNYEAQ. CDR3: CASSPGQRADTQYF. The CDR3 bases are TGTGCCAGCAGCCCCGGACAGCGGGCAGATACGCAGTATTTT.

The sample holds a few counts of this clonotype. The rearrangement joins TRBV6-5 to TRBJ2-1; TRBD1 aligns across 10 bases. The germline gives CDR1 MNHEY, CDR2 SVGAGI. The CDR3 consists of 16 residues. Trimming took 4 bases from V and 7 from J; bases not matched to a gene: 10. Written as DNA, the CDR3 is TGTGCCAGCAGTTCCAGACTCGGGACAGGGGAGAATGAGCAGTTCTTC. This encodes CASSSRLGTGENEQFF.

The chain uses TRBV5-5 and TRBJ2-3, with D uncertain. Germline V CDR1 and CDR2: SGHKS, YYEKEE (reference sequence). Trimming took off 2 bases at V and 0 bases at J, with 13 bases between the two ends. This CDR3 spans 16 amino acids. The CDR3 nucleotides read TGTGCCAGCAGCTTTGGGCAACCTTTAAGCACAGATACGCAGTATTTT. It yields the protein CASSFGQPLSTDTQYF. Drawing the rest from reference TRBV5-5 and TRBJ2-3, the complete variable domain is DAGVTQSPTHLIKTRGQQVTLRCSPISGHKSVSWYQQVLGQGPQFIFQYYEKEERGRGNFPDRFSARQFPNYSSELNVNALLLGDSALYLCASSFGQPLSTDTQYFGPGTRLTVL.

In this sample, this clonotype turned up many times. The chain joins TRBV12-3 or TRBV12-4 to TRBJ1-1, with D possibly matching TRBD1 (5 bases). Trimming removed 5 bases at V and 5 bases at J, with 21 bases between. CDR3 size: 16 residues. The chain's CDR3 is CASSPHEGRGGTEAFF. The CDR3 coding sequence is TGTGCCAGCAGTCCGCACGAAGGAAGGGGTGGAACTGAAGCTTTCTTT.

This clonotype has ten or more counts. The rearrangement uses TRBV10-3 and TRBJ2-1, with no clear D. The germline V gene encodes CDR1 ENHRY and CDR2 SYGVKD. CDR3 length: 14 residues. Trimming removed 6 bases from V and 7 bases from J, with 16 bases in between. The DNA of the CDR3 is TGTGCCATCAGGGAGAGGTCCCACCGGAATGAGCAGTTCTTC. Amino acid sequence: CAIRERSHRNEQFF.

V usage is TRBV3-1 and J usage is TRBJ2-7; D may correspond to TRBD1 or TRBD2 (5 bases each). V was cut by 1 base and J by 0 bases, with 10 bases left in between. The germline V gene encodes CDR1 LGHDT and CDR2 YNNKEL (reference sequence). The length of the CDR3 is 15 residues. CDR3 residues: CASSQGRGVSYEQYF. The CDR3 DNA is TGTGCCAGCAGCCAAGGAAGAGGGGTCTCCTACGAGCAGTACTTC.